This T cell receptor beta chain came from a study of human T cells and chemical hapten exposure. At the level of the study: Small volume differences among pooled libraries mainly caused per-sample TCR yield variation. Study results and caveats: TCRs exceeding 1 in 1000 frequency stayed unchanged with DPC sensitization. Compared to controls, expanded TCRs made significantly more large clusters of similar CDR3s.

The table lists this clonotype with many counts. Its antigen is currently unknown. Each CDR3 protein gets one entry after TCRdb re-called the RACE reads with MiXCR. The data contain around 250,000 distinct CDR3 sequences, 7.5% to 10% of them singletons. The CDR3 sequence is 14 residues long. The V end lost 4 bases, the J end lost 1 base, and 12 bases lay between the germline ends. CDR1 is SGHRS, CDR2 YFSETQ, per germline. Time point indicated: pre-sensitization, week 0. This sample's treatment: therapeutic diphenylcyclopropenone sensitization with weekly scalp DPC. This sample comprised whole blood, obtained in connection with sensitization to the hapten diphenylcyclopropenone (DPC). This clonotype was sampled from a woman aged 40-49 years with alopecia areata. Some clones in this sample may be carry-over from other donors' samples. V and J are TRBV5-1 and TRBJ2-7; possible D gene TRBD1, 6 bases. The CDR3 region is CASSPGTLSYEQYF. The CDR3 nucleotides read TGCGCCAGCAGCCCCGGGACATTGTCCTACGAGCAGTACTTC.